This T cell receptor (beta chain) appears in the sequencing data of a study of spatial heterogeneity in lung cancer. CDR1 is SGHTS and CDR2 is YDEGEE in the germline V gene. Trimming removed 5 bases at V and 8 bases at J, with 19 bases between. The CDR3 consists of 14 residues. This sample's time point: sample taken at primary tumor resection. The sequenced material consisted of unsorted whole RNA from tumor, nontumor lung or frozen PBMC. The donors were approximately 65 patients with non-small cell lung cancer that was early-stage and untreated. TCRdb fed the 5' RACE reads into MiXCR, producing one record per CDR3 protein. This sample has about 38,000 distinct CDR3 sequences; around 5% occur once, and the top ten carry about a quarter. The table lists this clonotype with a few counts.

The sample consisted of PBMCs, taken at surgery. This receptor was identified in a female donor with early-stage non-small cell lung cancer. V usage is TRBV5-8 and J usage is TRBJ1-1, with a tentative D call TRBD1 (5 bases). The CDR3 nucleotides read TGTGCCAGCAGGCCGGGACGGGTCGGGGTGGAAGCTTTCTTT. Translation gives CASRPGRVGVEAFF.